This T cell receptor beta chain comes out of a study of blood T cell repertoires in COVID-19. Profiled with immunoSEQ multiplex PCR; TCRdb holds only in-frame clones, not every one. The data contain 150,000 to 190,000 clones, 76% of them seen just once; the ten biggest clones take up less than 4.5%. V dropped 3 bases and J dropped 0 bases, with 5 bases sitting between them. The germline V gene encodes CDR1 SNHLY and CDR2 FYNNEI. The CDR3 spans 14 residues. The chain joins TRBV2 to TRBJ1-4; D is unresolved. This receptor was taken from a woman older than 75 with acute or convalescent COVID-19. The sequenced material came from peripheral blood. The CDR3 coding sequence is TGTGCCAGCAGTGACTTCGCAACTAATGAAAAACTGTTTTTT. This translates into CASSDFATNEKLFF. The full variable domain, rest sourced from reference TRBV2 and TRBJ1-4, is EPEVTQTPSHQVTQMGQEVILRCVPISNHLYFYWYRQILGQKVEFLVSFYNNEISEKSEIFDDQFSVERPDGSNFTLKIRSTKLEDSAMYFCASSDFATNEKLFFGSGTQLSVL.